The 14 T cell receptor beta chains given below trace back to one sample, sequenced in a study of shared clonotypes between healthy human individuals. The assay was immunoSEQ multiplex PCR, and TCRdb's table has in-frame clones only and misses some. Of roughly 500,000 clones listed, 81% are singletons. Sample: PBMCs. The receptors stem from a woman in her forties in good health. Some clones in this sample may be carry-over from other donors' samples.

The rearrangement joins TRBV2 to TRBJ2-3, with a possible D match to TRBD2 (6 bases). The ends were cut back, 7 bases at V and 4 bases at J, with 18 bases in the middle. The CDR3 sequence is 15 residues long. Germline CDR1 is SNHLY and CDR2 is FYNNEI. CDR3 in DNA: TGTGCCAGCAAAGTCCGCGTCGGGAGCGCAGATACGCAGTATTTT. Translated, it gives CASKVRVGSADTQYF.

The chain recombines TRBV6-1 with TRBJ1-2; D call uncertain. The CDR3 runs 12 residues. V was clipped by 6 bases and J by 8 bases, with 13 bases between them. Germline CDR1 and CDR2: MNHNS and SASEGT. In DNA, the CDR3 is TGTGCCAGCAGGGGTGGGGTGGACGGCTACACCTTC. This encodes CASRGGVDGYTF.

CDR3 sequence: CASSQEGPGRAYEQYF. The DNA for the CDR3 is TGCGCCAGCAGCCAAGAGGGGCCAGGGAGGGCCTACGAGCAGTACTTC. The V and J genes are TRBV4-1 and TRBJ2-7; 7 bases line up with TRBD2. The CDR3 consists of 16 residues. Germline V gives CDR1 MGHRA, CDR2 YSYEKL. Germline trimming cut 0 bases from V and 2 bases from J; bases unmatched to any gene: 7.

The chain carries TRBV18 and TRBJ2-5, with D unclear. Looked up from germline, CDR1 is KGHSH and CDR2 is LQKENI. The CDR3 is 13 amino acids. V lost 1 base and J 1 base, leaving 4 bases between the germline ends. CDR3 amino acids: CASSPQSQETQYF. As DNA, the CDR3 is TGTGCCAGCTCACCACAAAGCCAAGAGACCCAGTACTTC.

The V and J genes are TRBV6-1 and TRBJ2-7, with D unclear. V was cut by 3 bases and J by 0 bases, with 9 bases left in between. The CDR3 is 14 residues long. Germline V CDR1 and CDR2: MNHNS, SASEGT. The DNA for the CDR3 is TGTGCCAGCAGTGATCGGCTCTCCTCCTACGAGCAGTACTTC. Its translation: CASSDRLSSYEQYF.

J is TRBJ2-1 and V is TRBV10-1, with D perhaps given as TRBD1 or TRBD2 (5 bases each). The CDR3 runs to 16 residues. The germline V gene has CDR1 WNHNN and CDR2 SYGVQD (reference sequence). V was clipped by 3 bases and J by 6 bases, with 18 bases between them. CDR3 region: CASSDRSRGSSNEQFF. Written as DNA, the CDR3 is TGCGCCAGCAGTGATCGTTCGAGGGGATCTAGCAATGAGCAGTTCTTC.

V is TRBV21-1 and J is TRBJ2-7; the table's D call of TRBD2 was not tested on the DNA. TRBV21-1 constitutes a pseudogene. The CDR3 is 15 residues long. Here the CDR3 DNA reads TGTGCCAGCAGCAAAGACCCCCCGGGAGTCCACGAGCAGTACTTC. It specifies CASSKDPPGVHEQYF.

With regard to this clone: This likely reflects a read error, since a far larger clone is one base away. This same CDR3 is encoded by further DNA sequences in the sample. The chain couples TRBV4-2 to TRBJ2-5; 7 nucleotides line up with TRBD2. This CDR3 is built from 17 residues. Germline CDR1 reads LGHNA; CDR2 reads YNFKEQ. CDR3 nucleotide sequence: TGTGCTAGCAGCCAAGAGGCGGGGGTAGGGCGGGACGAGACCCAGTACTTC. This encodes CASSQEAGVGRDETQYF.

This chain joins TRBV28 and TRBJ2-6; 9 bases map to TRBD1. The V gene's germline CDR1 is MDHEN and CDR2 SYDVKM. Trimming at V came to 6 bases and at J to 0 bases, leaving 6 bases not matched to a gene. This CDR3 comprises 17 residues. As DNA, the CDR3 is TGTGCCAGCAGGTTGGGACAGGGCTACTCTGGGGCCAACGTCCTGACTTTC. Translated: CASRLGQGYSGANVLTF.

The chain couples TRBV9 to TRBJ1-5; the D gene is possibly TRBD1 (5 bases). The V end was cut by 4 bases, the J end by 5 bases, with 13 bases between. The CDR3 has 14 amino acids. Germline-derived CDR1 and CDR2 are SGDLS and YYNGEE. CDR3 region: CASSLGTAYQPQHF. For the CDR3, the DNA is TGTGCCAGCAGCCTTGGGACTGCCTATCAGCCCCAGCATTTT.

The gene calls are TRBV30 and TRBJ1-2; TRBD1 might be the D (5 bases). The germline V gene has CDR1 GTSNPN and CDR2 SVGIG (reference sequence). V lost 0 bases and J lost 4, with 12 bases in between. The CDR3 loop spans 14 amino acids. CDR3 sequence (DNA): TGTGCCTGGAGTGTCCCCGCGACAGCCTATGGCTACACCTTC. Translating it yields CAWSVPATAYGYTF.

This chain joins TRBV7-2 and TRBJ2-7; 7 bases align to TRBD2. Losses at the gene ends were 1 base for V and 2 bases for J; bases not matched to a gene: 5. CDR1 and CDR2 (germline): SGHTA, FQGNSA. The CDR3 contains 15 residues. CDR3 amino acids: CASSLESSGTYEQYF. CDR3 nucleotide sequence: TGTGCCAGCAGCTTAGAGTCTAGCGGTACCTACGAGCAGTACTTC.

J is TRBJ2-3 and V is TRBV5-4, with D perhaps TRBD2 (7 bases). Deletions cut 6 bases from V and 4 bases from J, with 18 bases between. The CDR3 contains 15 residues. The germline CDR1 and CDR2 sequences are SGHNT and YYREEE (reference sequence). The CDR3 loop reads CASKPGGGSSDTQYF. The DNA for the CDR3 is TGTGCCAGCAAACCGGGGGGCGGGAGCTCAGATACGCAGTATTTT.

A single count supports this clone. The V gene is TRBV28, the J gene TRBJ2-3, with 12 bases aligning to TRBD2. The trim removed 5 bases at V and 0 bases at J, leaving 6 bases unmatched. The germline CDR1 and CDR2 sequences are MDHEN and SYDVKM. This CDR3 contains 17 residues. The CDR3 is CASSHQTSGGSTDTQYF. DNA of the CDR3: TGTGCCAGCAGTCACCAGACTAGCGGGGGAAGCACAGATACGCAGTATTTT.